The next 5 T cell receptor beta chains were all read from a single sample in a study of T cells in Graves' hyperthyroidism and ophthalmopathy. TCR beta CDR3 sequences were amplified from RNA transcripts. The HTBI primer set served for first-round RT-PCR of the TCR CDR3. TCRdb independently ran MiXCR on the multiplex PCR reads; one entry per CDR3 protein. The sample has approximately 200,000 distinct CDR3 sequences; about a sixth are singletons. Material: blood. Source of these receptors: a man aged 40-50 years with Graves' hyperthyroidism.

This CDR3 reads CASSPSRLAEAFTDTQYF. CDR3 coding DNA: TGTGCCAGCAGTCCGTCACGACTAGCGGAAGCTTTCACAGATACGCAGTATTTT. The J gene is TRBJ2-3, the V gene TRBV12-3 or TRBV12-4, with 9 positions matching TRBD2. J gave up 2 bases and V 5 bases, and 14 bases lay outside the gene matches. This CDR3 contains 18 residues.

This clonotype showed up many times. The chain is built from TRBV11-2 and TRBJ2-5, with D possibly being TRBD1 (6 bases). The CDR3 is 16 amino acids. The V gene's germline CDR1 is SGHAT and CDR2 FQNNGV. Trimming cost V 2 bases and J 1 base, with 14 bases left between them. CDR3 sequence: CASSLSGRTAQETQYF. In nucleotides, the CDR3 is TGTGCCAGCAGCTTATCGGGAAGGACAGCCCAAGAGACCCAGTACTTC.

In this sample, this clonotype turned up many times. This sequence joins TRBV6-2 or TRBV6-3 and TRBJ2-7; no reliable D call. This CDR3 region has 13 residues. V was pared by 0 bases and J by 4 bases, with 7 bases between. Germline V gene lookup returns CDR1 MNHEY and CDR2 SVGEGT. Here the CDR3 reads CASSYSARYEQYF. The DNA of the CDR3 is TGTGCCAGCAGTTACTCGGCACGGTACGAGCAGTACTTC.

This clonotype was detected only a few times. V gene TRBV4-3 combines with J gene TRBJ1-2; D remains ambiguous. CDR3 size: 13 residues. From germline, CDR1 is LGHNA and CDR2 YSLEER. Trimming took off 1 base at V and 4 bases at J, with 7 bases between the two ends. CDR3 protein: CASSQAGSYGYTF. The DNA of the CDR3 is TGCGCCAGCAGCCAAGCGGGCAGCTATGGCTACACCTTC.

This clonotype appeared many times. The chain is built from TRBV5-1 and TRBJ2-5; a possible D gene is TRBD1 (7 bases). Germline V gene data show CDR1 as SGHRS and CDR2 as YFSETQ. This CDR3 contains 16 residues. V was trimmed by 0 bases and J by 3 bases, leaving 15 bases between them. The CDR3 sequence is CASSLGPGGTEETQYF. CDR3 coding DNA: TGCGCCAGCAGCTTGGGGCCGGGCGGGACAGAAGAGACCCAGTACTTC.